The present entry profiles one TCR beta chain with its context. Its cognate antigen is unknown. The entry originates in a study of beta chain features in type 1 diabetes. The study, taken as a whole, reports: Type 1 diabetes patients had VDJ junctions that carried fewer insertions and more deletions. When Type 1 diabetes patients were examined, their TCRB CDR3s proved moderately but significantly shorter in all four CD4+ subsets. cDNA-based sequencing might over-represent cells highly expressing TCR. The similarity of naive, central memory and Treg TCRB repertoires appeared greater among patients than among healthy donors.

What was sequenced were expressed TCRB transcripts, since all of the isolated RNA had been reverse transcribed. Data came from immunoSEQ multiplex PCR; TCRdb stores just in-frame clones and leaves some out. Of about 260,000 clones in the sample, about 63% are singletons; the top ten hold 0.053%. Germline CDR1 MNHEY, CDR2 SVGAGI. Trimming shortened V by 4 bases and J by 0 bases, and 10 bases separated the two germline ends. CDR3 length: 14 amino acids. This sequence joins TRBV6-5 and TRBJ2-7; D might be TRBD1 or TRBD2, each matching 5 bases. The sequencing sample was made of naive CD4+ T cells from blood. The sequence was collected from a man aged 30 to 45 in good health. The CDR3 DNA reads TGTGCCAGCAGTTCTCCAGGGACCTCCTACGAGCAGTACTTC. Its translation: CASSSPGTSYEQYF.